The entry that follows covers one T cell receptor (beta chain) sequence. One Seattle source followed patients from active infection through their disease course. The sample is drawn from a study of blood T cell repertoires in COVID-19. The CDR3 covers 14 residues. V lost 3 bases to trimming and J lost 6 bases, with 9 bases between them. Germline V lookup: CDR1 KGHSH, CDR2 LQKENI. Profiled with immunoSEQ multiplex PCR; TCRdb holds only in-frame clones, not every one. The sample carries about 150,000 clones, less than 90% recorded once. This receptor was taken from a human donor with COVID-19, enrolled during active disease. The donor label of this sample is uncertain. The sample was peripheral blood. The chain couples TRBV18 to TRBJ1-6; D is unresolved. The DNA for the CDR3 is TGTGCCAGCTCACCGCGCAGGTTTAATTCACCCCTCCACTTT. This gives the protein CASSPRRFNSPLHF.